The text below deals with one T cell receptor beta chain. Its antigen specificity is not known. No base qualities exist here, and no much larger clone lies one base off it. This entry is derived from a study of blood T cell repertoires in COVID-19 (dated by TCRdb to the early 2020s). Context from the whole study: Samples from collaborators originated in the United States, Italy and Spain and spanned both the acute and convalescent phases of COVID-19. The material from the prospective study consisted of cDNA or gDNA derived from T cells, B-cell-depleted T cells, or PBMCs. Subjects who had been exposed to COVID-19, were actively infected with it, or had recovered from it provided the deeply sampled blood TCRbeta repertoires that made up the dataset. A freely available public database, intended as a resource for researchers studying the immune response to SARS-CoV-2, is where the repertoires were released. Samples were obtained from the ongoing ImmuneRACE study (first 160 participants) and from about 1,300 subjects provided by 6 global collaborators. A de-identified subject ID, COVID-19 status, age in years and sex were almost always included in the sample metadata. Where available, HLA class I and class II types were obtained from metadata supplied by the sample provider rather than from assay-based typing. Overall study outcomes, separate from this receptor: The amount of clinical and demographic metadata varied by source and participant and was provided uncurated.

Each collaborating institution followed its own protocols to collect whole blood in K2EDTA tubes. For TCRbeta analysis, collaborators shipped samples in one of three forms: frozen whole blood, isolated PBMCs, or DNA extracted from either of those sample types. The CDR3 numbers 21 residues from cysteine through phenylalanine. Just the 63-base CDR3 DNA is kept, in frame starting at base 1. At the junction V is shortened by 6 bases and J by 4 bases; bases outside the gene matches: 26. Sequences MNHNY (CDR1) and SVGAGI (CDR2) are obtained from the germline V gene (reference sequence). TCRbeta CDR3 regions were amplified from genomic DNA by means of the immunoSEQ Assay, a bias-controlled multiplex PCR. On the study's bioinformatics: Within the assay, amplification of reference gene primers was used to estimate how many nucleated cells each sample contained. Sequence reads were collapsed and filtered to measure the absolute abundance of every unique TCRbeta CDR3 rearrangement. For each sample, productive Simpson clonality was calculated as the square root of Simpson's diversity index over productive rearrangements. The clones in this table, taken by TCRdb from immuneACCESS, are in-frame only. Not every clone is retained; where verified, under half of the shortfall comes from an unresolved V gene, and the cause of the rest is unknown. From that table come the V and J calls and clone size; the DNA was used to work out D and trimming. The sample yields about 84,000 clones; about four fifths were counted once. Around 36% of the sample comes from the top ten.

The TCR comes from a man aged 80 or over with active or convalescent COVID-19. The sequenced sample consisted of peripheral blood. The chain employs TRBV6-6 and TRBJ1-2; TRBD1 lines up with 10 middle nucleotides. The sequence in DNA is TGTGCCAGCAGCCGACCCCACACATTCGGAGACAGGGGGCCAGTACCCTATGGCTACACCTTC. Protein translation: CASSRPHTFGDRGPVPYGYTF.